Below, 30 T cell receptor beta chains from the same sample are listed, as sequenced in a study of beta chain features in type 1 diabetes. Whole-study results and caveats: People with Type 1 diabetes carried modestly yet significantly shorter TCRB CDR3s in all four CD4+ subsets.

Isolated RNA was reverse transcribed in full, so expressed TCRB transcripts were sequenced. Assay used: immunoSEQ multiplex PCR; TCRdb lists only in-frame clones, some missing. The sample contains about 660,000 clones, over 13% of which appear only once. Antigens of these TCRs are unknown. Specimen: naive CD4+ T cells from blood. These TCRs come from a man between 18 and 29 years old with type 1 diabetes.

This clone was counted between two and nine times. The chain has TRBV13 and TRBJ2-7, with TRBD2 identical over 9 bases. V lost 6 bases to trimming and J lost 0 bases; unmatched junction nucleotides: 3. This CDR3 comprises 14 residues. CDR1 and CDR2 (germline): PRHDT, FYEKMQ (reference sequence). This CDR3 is CASRGSGSSYEQYF. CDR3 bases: TGTGCCAGCAGGGGTAGCGGGAGCTCCTACGAGCAGTACTTC.

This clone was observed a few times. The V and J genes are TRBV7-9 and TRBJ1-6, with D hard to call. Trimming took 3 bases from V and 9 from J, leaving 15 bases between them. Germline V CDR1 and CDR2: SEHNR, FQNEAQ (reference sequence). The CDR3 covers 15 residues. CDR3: CASSLLAVFGSPLHF. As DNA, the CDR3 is TGTGCCAGCAGCTTGTTGGCGGTTTTTGGTTCACCCCTCCACTTT.

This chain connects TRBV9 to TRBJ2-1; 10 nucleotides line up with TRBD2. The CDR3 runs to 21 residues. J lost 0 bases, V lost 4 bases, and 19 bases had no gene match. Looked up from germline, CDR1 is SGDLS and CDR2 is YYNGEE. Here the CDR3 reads CASSLTASSGSLPISYNEQFF. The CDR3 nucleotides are TGTGCCAGCAGCCTCACCGCCTCTAGCGGGAGTTTGCCAATCTCCTACAATGAGCAGTTCTTC. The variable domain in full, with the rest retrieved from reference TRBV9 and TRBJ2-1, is DSGVTQTPKHLITATGQRVTLRCSPRSGDLSVYWYQQSLDQGLQFLIQYYNGEERAKGNILERFSAQQFPDLHSELNLSSLELGDSALYFCASSLTASSGSLPISYNEQFFGPGTRLTVL.

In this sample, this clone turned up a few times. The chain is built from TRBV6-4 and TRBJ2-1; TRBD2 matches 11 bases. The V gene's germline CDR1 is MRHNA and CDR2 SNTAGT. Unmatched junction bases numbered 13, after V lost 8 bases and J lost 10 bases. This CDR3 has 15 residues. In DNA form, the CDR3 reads TGTGCCAGCTCAACAGGGACTAGCGGTCAGAGGGAGCAGTTCTTC. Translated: CASSTGTSGQREQFF.

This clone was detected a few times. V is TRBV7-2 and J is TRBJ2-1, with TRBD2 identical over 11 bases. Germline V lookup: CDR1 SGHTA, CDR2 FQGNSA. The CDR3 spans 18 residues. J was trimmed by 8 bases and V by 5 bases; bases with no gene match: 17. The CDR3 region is CASSLLGLAGGEVDEQFF. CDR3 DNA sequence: TGTGCCAGCAGCCTGCTAGGCCTAGCGGGGGGCGAGGTTGATGAGCAGTTCTTC.

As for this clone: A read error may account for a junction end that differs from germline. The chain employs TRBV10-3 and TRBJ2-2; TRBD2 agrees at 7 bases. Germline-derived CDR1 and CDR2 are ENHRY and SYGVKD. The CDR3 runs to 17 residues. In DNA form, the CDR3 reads TGTGCCATCAGGCGAGTTCATTCGGGGGAGGGTTCCGGAGAGCTGTTTTTT. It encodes CAIRRVHSGEGSGELFF.

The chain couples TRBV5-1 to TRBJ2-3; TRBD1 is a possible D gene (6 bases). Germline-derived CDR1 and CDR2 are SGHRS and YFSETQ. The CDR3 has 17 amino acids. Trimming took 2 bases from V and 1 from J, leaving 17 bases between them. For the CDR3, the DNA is TGCGCCAGCAGCTTATTACGGACAGTTGAGGGCACAGATACGCAGTATTTT. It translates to CASSLLRTVEGTDTQYF.

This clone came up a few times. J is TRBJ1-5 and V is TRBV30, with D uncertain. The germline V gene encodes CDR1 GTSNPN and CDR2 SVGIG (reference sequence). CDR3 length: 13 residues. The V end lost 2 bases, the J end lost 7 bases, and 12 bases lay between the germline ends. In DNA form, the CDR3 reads TGTGCCTGGAGTATAACCGTTCAACAGCCCCAGCATTTT. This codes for CAWSITVQQPQHF. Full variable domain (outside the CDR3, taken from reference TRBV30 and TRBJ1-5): SQTIHQWPATLVQPVGSPLSLECTVEGTSNPNLYWYRQAAGRGLQLLFYSVGIGQISSEVPQNLSASRPQDRQFILSSKKLLLSDSGFYLCAWSITVQQPQHFGDGTRLSIL.

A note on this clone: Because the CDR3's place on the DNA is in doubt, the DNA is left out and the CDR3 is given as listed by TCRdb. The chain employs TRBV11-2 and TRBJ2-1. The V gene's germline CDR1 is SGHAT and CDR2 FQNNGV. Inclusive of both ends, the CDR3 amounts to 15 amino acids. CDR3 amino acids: CASSLEMSLYNEQFF.

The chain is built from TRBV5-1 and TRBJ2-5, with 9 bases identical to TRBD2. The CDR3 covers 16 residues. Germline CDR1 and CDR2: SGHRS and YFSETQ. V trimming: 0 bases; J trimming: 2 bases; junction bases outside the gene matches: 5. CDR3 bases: TGCGCCAGCAGCTTGGATCCTAGCGGGATGCAAGAGACCCAGTACTTC. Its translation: CASSLDPSGMQETQYF.

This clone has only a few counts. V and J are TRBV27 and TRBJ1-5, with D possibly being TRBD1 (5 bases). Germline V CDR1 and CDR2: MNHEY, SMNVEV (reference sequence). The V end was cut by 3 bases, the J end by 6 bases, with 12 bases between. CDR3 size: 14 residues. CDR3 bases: TGTGCCAGCAGTTTGGCCCCGGGGGGTCAGCCCCAGCATTTT. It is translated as CASSLAPGGQPQHF.

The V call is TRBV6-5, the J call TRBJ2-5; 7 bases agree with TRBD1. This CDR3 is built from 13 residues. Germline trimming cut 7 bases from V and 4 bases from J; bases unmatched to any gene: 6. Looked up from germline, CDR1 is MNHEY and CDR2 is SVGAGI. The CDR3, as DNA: TGTGCCAGCACCCCGACAGGGCGAGAGACCCAGTACTTC. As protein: CASTPTGRETQYF.

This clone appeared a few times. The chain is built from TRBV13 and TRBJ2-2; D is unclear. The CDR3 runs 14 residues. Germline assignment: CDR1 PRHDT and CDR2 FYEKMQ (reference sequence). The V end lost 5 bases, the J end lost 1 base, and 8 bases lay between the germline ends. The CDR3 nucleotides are TGTGCCAGCAGCCAAGGACGGAACACCGGGGAGCTGTTTTTT. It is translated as CASSQGRNTGELFF.

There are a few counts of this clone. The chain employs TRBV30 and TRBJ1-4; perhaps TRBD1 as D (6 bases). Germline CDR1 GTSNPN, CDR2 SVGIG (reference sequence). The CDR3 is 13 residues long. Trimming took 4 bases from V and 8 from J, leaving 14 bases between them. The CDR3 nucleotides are TGTGCCTGGAAAGAAGGGGGATACGAAAAACTGTTTTTT. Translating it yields CAWKEGGYEKLFF.

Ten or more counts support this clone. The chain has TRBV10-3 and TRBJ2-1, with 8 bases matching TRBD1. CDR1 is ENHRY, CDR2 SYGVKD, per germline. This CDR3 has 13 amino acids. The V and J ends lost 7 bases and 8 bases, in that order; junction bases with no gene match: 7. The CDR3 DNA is TGTGCCATCACTGGGACAGGCGGGGATGAGCAGTTCTTC. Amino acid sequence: CAITGTGGDEQFF.

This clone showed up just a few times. The CDR3 nucleotides are TGTGCCAGCAGCGTCAGGGAAGAGACCCAGTACTTC. Translated: CASSVREETQYF. The gene calls are TRBV9 and TRBJ2-5; D is perhaps TRBD1 (5 bases). CDR1 is SGDLS, CDR2 YYNGEE, per germline. Trimming removed 2 bases at V and 3 bases at J, with 5 bases between. The CDR3 length is 12 residues.

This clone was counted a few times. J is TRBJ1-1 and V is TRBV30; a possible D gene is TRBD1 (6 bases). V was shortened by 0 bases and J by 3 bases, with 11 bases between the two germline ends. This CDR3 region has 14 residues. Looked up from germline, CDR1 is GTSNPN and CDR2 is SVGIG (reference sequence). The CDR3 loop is CAWSVVGGDTEAFF. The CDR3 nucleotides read TGTGCCTGGAGTGTTGTAGGGGGTGACACTGAAGCTTTCTTT.

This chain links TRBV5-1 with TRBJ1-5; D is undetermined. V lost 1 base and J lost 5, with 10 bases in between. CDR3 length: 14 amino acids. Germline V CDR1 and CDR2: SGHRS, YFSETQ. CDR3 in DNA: TGCGCCAGCAGCTTGACGGGGTCCGATCAGCCCCAGCATTTT. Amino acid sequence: CASSLTGSDQPQHF.

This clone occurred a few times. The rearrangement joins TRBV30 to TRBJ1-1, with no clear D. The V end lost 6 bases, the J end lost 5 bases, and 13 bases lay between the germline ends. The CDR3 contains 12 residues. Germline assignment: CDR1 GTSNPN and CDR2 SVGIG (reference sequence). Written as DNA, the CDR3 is TGTGCCTGTGCCAGACGGGAGACTGAAGCTTTCTTT. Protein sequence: CACARRETEAFF. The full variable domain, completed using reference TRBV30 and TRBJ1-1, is SQTIHQWPATLVQPVGSPLSLECTVEGTSNPNLYWYRQAAGRGLQLLFYSVGIGQISSEVPQNLSASRPQDRQFILSSKKLLLSDSGFYLCACARRETEAFFGQGTRLTVV.

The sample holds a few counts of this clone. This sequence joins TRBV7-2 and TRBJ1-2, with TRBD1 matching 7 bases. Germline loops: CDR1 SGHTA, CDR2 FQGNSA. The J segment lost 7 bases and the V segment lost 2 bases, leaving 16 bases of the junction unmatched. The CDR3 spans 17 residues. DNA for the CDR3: TGTGCCAGCAGCTTAACAACAGGGGCCTCTGTCTTGAGTGGCTACACCTTC. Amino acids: CASSLTTGASVLSGYTF.

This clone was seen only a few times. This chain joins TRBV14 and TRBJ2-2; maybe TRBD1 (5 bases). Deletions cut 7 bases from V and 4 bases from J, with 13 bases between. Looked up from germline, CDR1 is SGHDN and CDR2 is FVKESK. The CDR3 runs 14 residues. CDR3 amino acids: CASTRARGTGELFF. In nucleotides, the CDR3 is TGTGCCAGCACCAGGGCCCGAGGCACCGGGGAGCTGTTTTTT.

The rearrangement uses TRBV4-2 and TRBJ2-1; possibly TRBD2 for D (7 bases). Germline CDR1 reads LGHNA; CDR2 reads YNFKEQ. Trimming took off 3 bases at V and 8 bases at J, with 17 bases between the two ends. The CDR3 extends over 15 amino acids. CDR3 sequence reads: CASSQGGPHLDEQFF. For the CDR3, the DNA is TGTGCCAGCAGCCAGGGGGGGCCCCACCTTGATGAGCAGTTCTTC.

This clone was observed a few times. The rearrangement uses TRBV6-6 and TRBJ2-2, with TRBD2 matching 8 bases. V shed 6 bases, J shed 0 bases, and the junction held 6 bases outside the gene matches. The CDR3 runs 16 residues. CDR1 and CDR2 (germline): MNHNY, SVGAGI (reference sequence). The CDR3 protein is CASSLRGGSNTGELFF. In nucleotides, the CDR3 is TGTGCCAGCAGCCTCCGGGGGGGATCGAACACCGGGGAGCTGTTTTTT.

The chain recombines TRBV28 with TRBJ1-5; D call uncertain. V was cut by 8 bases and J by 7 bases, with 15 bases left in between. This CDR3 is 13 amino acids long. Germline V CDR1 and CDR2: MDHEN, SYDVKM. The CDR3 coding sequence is TGTGCCAGCGGCTTCAGACTGGAACAGCCCCAGCATTTT. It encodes CASGFRLEQPQHF.

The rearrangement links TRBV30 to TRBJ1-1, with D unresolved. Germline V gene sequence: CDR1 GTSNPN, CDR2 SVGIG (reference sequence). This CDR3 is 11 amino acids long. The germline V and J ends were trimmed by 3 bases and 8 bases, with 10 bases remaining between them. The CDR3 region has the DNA TGTGCCTGGAGCGGGCCCACCGAAGCTTTCTTT. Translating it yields CAWSGPTEAFF. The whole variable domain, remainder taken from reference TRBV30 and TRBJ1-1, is SQTIHQWPATLVQPVGSPLSLECTVEGTSNPNLYWYRQAAGRGLQLLFYSVGIGQISSEVPQNLSASRPQDRQFILSSKKLLLSDSGFYLCAWSGPTEAFFGQGTRLTVV.

The CDR3 here is CASSQAGQSNEKLFF. CDR3 nucleotide sequence: TGCGCCAGCAGCCAAGCTGGACAGTCGAATGAAAAACTGTTTTTT. This chain connects TRBV4-1 to TRBJ1-4, with D possibly being TRBD1 (6 bases). The germline CDR1 and CDR2 sequences are MGHRA and YSYEKL. The CDR3 is 15 amino acids. The V end lost 1 base, the J end lost 5 bases, and 11 bases lay between the germline ends.

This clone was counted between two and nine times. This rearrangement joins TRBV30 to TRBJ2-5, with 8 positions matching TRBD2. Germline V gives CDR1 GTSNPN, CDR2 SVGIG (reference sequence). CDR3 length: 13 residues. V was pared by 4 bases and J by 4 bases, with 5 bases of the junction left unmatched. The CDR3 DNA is TGTGCCTGGATGCGGGGGGCAGGAGAGACCCAGTACTTC. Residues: CAWMRGAGETQYF.

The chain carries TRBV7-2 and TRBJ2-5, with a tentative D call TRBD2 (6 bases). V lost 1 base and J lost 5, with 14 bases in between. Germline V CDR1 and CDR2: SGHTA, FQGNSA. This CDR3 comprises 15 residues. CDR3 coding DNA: TGTGCCAGCAGCTTAGGGGGCGGGGTGTGGGAGACCCAGTACTTC. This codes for CASSLGGGVWETQYF.

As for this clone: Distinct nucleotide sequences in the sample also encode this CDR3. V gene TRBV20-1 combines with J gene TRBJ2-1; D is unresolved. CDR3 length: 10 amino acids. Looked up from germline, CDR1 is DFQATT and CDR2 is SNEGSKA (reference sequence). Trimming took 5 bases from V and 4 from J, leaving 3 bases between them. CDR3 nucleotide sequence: TGCAGTGCTCCGTACAATGAGCAGTTCTTC. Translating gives CSAPYNEQFF.

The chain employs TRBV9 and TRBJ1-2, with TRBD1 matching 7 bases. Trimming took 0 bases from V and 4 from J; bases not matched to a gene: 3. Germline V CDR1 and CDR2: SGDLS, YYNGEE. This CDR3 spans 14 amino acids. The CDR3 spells CASSVGGQRYGYTF. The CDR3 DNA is TGTGCCAGCAGCGTAGGGGGACAGCGCTATGGCTACACCTTC.